This T cell receptor beta chain comes out of a study of spatial heterogeneity in lung cancer. Study-wide findings and caveats: Counts of expanded alpha and beta TCRs within tumors tracked the tumor nonsynonymous mutation count.

The V segment lost 4 bases and the J segment 3 bases; nucleotides outside the gene matches: 5. The CDR3 length is 14 residues. The germline gives CDR1 MNHEY, CDR2 SMNVEV (reference sequence). In this sample, this clonotype is medium-sized. Its target is not known. Each TCR cDNA molecule bore a unique molecular identifier. TCRdb recomputed calls from the 5' RACE reads with MiXCR, one row per CDR3 protein. The repertoire holds approximately 1,700 distinct CDR3 sequences, with 5% to 6.5% as singletons. Time point indicated: sample taken at primary tumor resection. Donation came from some 73 patients with untreated early-stage non-small cell lung cancer. Whole RNA came from tumor, nontumor lung or frozen PBMC and was sequenced without being sorted.

The V gene is TRBV27, the J gene TRBJ2-5, with 7 nucleotides matching TRBD1. The sequenced sample was lung tumor tissue, obtained at surgery. This TCR was sampled from a male donor with early-stage non-small cell lung cancer. CDR3 bases: TGTGCCAGCAGTTCAGACAGGGCGGAAGAGACCCAGTACTTC. Its translation: CASSSDRAEETQYF.